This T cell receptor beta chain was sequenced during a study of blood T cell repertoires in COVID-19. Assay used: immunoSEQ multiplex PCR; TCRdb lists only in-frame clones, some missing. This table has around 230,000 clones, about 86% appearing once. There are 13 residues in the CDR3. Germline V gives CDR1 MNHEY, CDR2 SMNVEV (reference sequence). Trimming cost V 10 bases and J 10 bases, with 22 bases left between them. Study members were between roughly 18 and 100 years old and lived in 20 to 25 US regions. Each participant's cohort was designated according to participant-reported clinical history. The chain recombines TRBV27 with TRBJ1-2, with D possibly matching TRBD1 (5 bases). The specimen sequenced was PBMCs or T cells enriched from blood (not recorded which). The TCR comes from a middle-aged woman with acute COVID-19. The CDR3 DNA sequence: TGTGCCACCAGATCGGGGGGACGGGGGGACTACACCTTC. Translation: CATRSGGRGDYTF.